Below are 2 T cell receptor beta chains sequenced from a single sample in a study of breast tumors, draining lymph nodes, adjacent tissues (dated by TCRdb to 2016 to 2017). To prepare the library, multiplex PCR was applied. TCRdb names Illumina HiSeq 2000 as the instrument used. TCRdb's own reprocessing of the public reads used fastp at Q25 and MiXCR and kept productive beta chains. Rows with one shared CDR3 protein collapse into an entry with the most common genes and DNA. For this sample the table gives 20,000 or so distinct CDR3 sequences, of which over 40% were detected only once. The ten largest clonotypes hold about 20% of the sample. The sample consisted of breast tumor tissue. These receptors originate from a female donor with breast cancer. Some clones in this sample may be carry-over from other donors' samples.

As for this clonotype: As the CDR3 is not closed by the conserved phenylalanine or tryptophan, this likely results from a read error. The chain joins TRBV9 to TRBJ2-7; 10 bases fit TRBD2. The CDR3 is 13 residues long. V dropped 3 bases and J dropped 7; count of bases not matched to a gene: 4. Germline-derived CDR1 and CDR2 are SGDLS and YYNGEE. In DNA form, the CDR3 reads TGTGCCAGCAGCGCTCTAGCGGGAGATGAGCAGTACTCC. It yields the protein CASSALAGDEQYS.

This clonotype was detected many times. The V gene is TRBV7-6, the J gene TRBJ2-1; D gene ambiguous. Trimming stripped 1 base from V and 6 bases from J, with 10 bases between. CDR1 SGHVS and CDR2 FNYEAQ come from the germline V gene. CDR3 length: 14 residues. The CDR3: CASSLEVGINEQFF. The CDR3 bases are TGTGCCAGCAGCTTAGAAGTAGGAATCAATGAGCAGTTCTTC. The complete variable domain, with remaining parts taken from reference TRBV7-6 and TRBJ2-1, reads GAGVSQSPRYKVTKRGQDVALRCDPISGHVSLYWYRQALGQGPEFLTYFNYEAQQDKSGLPNDRFSAERPEGSISTLTIQRTEQRDSAMYRCASSLEVGINEQFFGPGTRLTVL.